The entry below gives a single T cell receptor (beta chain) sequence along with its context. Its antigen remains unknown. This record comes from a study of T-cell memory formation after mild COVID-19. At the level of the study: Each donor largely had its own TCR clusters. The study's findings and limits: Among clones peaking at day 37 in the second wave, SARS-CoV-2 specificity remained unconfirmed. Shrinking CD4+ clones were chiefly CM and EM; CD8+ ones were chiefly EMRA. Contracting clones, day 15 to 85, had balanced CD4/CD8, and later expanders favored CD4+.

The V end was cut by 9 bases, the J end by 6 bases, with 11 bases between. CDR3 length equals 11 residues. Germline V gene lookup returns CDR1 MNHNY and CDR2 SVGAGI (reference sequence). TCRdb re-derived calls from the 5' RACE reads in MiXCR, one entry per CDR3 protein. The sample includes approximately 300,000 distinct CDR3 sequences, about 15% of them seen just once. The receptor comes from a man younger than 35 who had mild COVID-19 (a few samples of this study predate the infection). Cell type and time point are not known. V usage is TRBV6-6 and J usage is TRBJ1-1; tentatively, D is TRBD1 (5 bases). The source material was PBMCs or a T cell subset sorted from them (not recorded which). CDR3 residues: CASQGAPEAFF. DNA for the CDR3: TGTGCCAGTCAGGGTGCACCTGAAGCTTTCTTT.